This TCR beta chain appears in the sequencing data of a study of T-cell reconstitution after alpha-beta-depleted transplantation in children. The sample holds many counts of this clonotype. During its preparation, the TCRbeta library received unique molecular identifiers. Each CDR3 protein gets one entry after TCRdb re-called the PCR reads with MiXCR. The profile shows about 460,000 distinct CDR3 sequences, around 12% of them singletons. With 1 base clipped from V and 4 bases from J, the junction kept 5 bases outside the gene matches. The CDR3 has 15 residues. Germline V gene data show CDR1 as SEHNR and CDR2 as FQNEAQ (reference sequence).

The chain joins TRBV7-9 to TRBJ2-7; 9 bases align to TRBD2. This TCR came from a human donor who donated a stem cell graft to a child with combined immunodeficiency. The specimen comprised PBMCs from the stem cell graft donor, sampled from the stem cell graft. The CDR3 loop is CASSLVPAGGYEQYF. The CDR3 DNA is TGTGCCAGCAGCTTAGTTCCAGCGGGAGGTTACGAGCAGTACTTC.